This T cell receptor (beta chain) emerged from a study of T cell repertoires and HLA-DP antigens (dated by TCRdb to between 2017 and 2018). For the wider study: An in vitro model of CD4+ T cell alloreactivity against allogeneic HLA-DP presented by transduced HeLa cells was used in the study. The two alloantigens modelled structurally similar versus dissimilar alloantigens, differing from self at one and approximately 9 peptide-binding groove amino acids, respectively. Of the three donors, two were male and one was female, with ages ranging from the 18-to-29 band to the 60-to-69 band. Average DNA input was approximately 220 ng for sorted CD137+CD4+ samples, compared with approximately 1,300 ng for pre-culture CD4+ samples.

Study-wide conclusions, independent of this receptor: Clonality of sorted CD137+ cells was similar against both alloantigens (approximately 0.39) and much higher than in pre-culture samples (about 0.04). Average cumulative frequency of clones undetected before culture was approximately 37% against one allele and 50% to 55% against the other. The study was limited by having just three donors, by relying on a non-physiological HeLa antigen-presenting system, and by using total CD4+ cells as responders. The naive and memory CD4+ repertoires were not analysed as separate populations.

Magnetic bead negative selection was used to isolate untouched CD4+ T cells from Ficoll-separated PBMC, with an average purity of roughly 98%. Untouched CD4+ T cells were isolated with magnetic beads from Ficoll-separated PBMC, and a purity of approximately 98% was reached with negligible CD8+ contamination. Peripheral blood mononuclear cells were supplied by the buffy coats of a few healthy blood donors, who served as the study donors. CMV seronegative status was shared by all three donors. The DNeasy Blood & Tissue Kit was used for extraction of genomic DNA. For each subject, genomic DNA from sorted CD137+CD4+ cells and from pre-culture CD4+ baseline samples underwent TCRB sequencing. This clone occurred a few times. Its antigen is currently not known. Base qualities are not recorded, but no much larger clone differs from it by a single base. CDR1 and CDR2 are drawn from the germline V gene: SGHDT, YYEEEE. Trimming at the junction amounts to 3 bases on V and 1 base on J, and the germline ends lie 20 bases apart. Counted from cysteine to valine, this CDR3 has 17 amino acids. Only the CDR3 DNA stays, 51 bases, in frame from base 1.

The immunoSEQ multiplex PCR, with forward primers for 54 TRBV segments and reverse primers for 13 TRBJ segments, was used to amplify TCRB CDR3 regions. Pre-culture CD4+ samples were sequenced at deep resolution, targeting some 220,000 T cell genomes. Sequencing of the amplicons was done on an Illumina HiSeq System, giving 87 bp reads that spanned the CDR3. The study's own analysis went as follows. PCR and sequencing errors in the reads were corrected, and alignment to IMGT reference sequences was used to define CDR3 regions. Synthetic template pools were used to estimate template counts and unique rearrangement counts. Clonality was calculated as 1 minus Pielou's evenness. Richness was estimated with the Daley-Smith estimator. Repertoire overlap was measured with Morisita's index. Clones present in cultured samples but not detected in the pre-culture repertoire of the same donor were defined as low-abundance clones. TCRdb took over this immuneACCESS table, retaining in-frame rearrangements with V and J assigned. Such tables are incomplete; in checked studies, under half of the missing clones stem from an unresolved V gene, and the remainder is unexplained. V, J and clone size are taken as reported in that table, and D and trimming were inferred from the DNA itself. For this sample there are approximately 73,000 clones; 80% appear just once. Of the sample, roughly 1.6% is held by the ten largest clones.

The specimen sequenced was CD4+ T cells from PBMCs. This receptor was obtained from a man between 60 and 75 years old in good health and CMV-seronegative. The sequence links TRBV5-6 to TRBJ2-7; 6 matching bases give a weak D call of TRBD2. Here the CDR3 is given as CASSSWRWGGESYEQYV. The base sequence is TGTGCCAGCAGCTCTTGGAGGTGGGGAGGAGAGTCCTACGAGCAGTACGTC.